The 8 T cell receptor beta chains in this list originate from one sample, sequenced in a study of control samples from healthy donors and cancer patients. Sequencing used immunoSEQ multiplex PCR; TCRdb keeps in-frame clones, though not all of them. The sample has 170,000 or so clones, approximately 92% seen once; the top ten hold roughly 1.5%. Source material: blood. The source of these receptors is a man between 18 and 29 years old in good health.

J is TRBJ1-1 and V is TRBV6-5, with D unresolved. Trimming left V 0 bases short and J 0 bases short, with 8 bases between. The CDR3 is 15 amino acids. Germline V gene data show CDR1 as MNHEY and CDR2 as SVGAGI. The DNA for the CDR3 is TGTGCCAGCAGTTACTCAGCCCTACTGAACACTGAAGCTTTCTTT. Translating gives CASSYSALLNTEAFF.

The chain has TRBV4-1 and TRBJ2-6; D is unclear. CDR1 is MGHRA and CDR2 is YSYEKL in the germline V gene. The CDR3 extends over 16 amino acids. Trimming shortened V by 0 bases and J by 3 bases, and 9 bases separated the two germline ends. The CDR3 here is CASSQDRPGGANVLTF. The CDR3 nucleotides read TGCGCCAGCAGCCAAGATCGCCCCGGTGGGGCCAACGTCCTGACTTTC.

This clone turned up a few times. J is TRBJ2-7 and V is TRBV25-1; 10 nucleotides line up with TRBD1. The CDR3 is 14 amino acids. Unmatched junction bases numbered 2, after V lost 3 bases and J lost 3 bases. The germline V gene encodes CDR1 MGHDK and CDR2 SYGVNS. CDR3 amino acids: CASSDRTGGYEQYF. The CDR3 DNA follows: TGTGCCAGCAGTGACCGGACAGGGGGCTACGAGCAGTACTTC.

Comment on this clone: This CDR3 is missing its conserved last phenylalanine or tryptophan, likely due to a read error. Because the CDR3's place on the DNA is in doubt, the DNA is left out and the CDR3 is given as listed by TCRdb. This sequence joins TRBV2 and TRBJ2-3. Counting both end residues, the CDR3 totals 10 amino acids. The germline CDR1 and CDR2 sequences are SNHLY and FYNNEI. This CDR3 is CASSVPATLS.

This chain connects TRBV19 to TRBJ2-7; D not certain. Trimming removed 5 bases at V and 0 bases at J, with 11 bases between. Germline V gene lookup returns CDR1 LNHDA and CDR2 SQIVND (reference sequence). This CDR3 spans 14 amino acids. The CDR3 reads CASSRFTPSYEQYF. CDR3 DNA sequence: TGTGCCAGTAGTCGTTTTACACCCTCCTACGAGCAGTACTTC.

This chain connects TRBV19 to TRBJ1-5; no reliable D call. Trimming shortened V by 2 bases and J by 3 bases, and 8 bases separated the two germline ends. Germline-derived CDR1 and CDR2 are LNHDA and SQIVND (reference sequence). The CDR3 length is 14 residues. The CDR3 bases are TGTGCCAGTAGTATACCGGGCCTCAATCAGCCCCAGCATTTT. It is translated as CASSIPGLNQPQHF.

V is TRBV24-1 and J is TRBJ1-2; D might be TRBD1 (5 bases). Germline V CDR1 and CDR2: KGHDR, SFDVKD. The CDR3 runs 14 residues. Trimming pared 4 bases from V and 8 bases from J, leaving 16 bases between. DNA for the CDR3: TGTGCCACCAGTGAGGGTCTAAGGGGCGAAGGCTACACCTTC. Translating it yields CATSEGLRGEGYTF.

The rearrangement joins TRBV18 to TRBJ2-2; 9 nucleotides align to TRBD1. CDR1 is KGHSH, CDR2 LQKENI, per germline. This CDR3 region has 15 residues. Trimming took 2 bases from V and 7 from J; bases not matched to a gene: 5. The CDR3 spells CASSPTTGGDGELFF. The CDR3 DNA reads TGTGCCAGCTCACCAACGACAGGGGGTGACGGGGAGCTGTTTTTT.